One and the same sample provided the 29 T cell receptor beta chains below, sequenced in a study of OX40 agonist ivuxolimab in advanced cancers. Sequenced by immunoSEQ multiplex PCR; TCRdb stores in-frame clones only, minus some. The sample gives over 70,000 clones, about nine tenths of which show up once; about 0.35% is in the top ten. The starting material was CD4+ or CD8+ T cells sorted from blood, obtained in a trial of the OX40 agonist ivuxolimab. These TCRs come from an adult with an advanced solid tumor such as melanoma, head and neck, liver or kidney cancer.

The gene calls are TRBV27 and TRBJ1-5; possible D gene TRBD1, 5 bases. From germline, CDR1 is MNHEY and CDR2 SMNVEV (reference sequence). The V end lost 6 bases, the J end lost 4 bases, and 19 bases lay between the germline ends. This CDR3 spans 16 amino acids. CDR3 sequence (DNA): TGTGCCAGCAGCAGAGACAGAAGTTCCTCTAATCAGCCCCAGCATTTT. Amino acid sequence: CASSRDRSSSNQPQHF.

In this sample, this clone turned up once. The rearrangement joins TRBV19 to TRBJ2-3; weak D call: TRBD2 (6 bases). V was trimmed by 5 bases and J by 2 bases, leaving 14 bases between them. Germline loops: CDR1 LNHDA, CDR2 SQIVND (reference sequence). The CDR3 consists of 15 residues. CDR3 sequence reads: CASSPGVAATDTQYF. The DNA of the CDR3 is TGTGCCAGTAGTCCCGGGGTAGCGGCCACAGATACGCAGTATTTT.

CDR3 in DNA: TGTGCCAGCAGAGACCGCGGGCGGAACCGGGAGACCCAGTACTTC. Amino acids: CASRDRGRNRETQYF. V usage is TRBV28 and J usage is TRBJ2-5, with D possibly being TRBD2 (5 bases). This CDR3 contains 15 residues. Deletions cut 6 bases from V and 5 bases from J, with 19 bases between. The germline V gene has CDR1 MDHEN and CDR2 SYDVKM.

This chain connects TRBV4-2 to TRBJ2-7, with 10 bases aligning to TRBD1. CDR1 and CDR2 from the germline V gene are LGHNA and YNFKEQ. V lost 6 bases and J lost 2; bases outside the gene matches: 4. This CDR3 is built from 14 residues. The CDR3 protein is CASSQTGGTYEQYF. The CDR3 nucleotides are TGTGCCAGCAGTCAGACAGGGGGCACCTACGAGCAGTACTTC.

The V gene is TRBV27, the J gene TRBJ2-1; TRBD2 agrees at 11 bases. In germline, CDR1 is MNHEY, CDR2 SMNVEV (reference sequence). The CDR3 extends over 17 amino acids. The J segment lost 9 bases and the V segment lost 5 bases, leaving 15 bases of the junction unmatched. The CDR3 loop reads CASSRILAGEGGIEQFF. Written as DNA, the CDR3 is TGTGCCAGCAGTCGAATACTAGCGGGAGAGGGGGGGATTGAGCAGTTCTTC.

This chain uses TRBV5-4 with TRBJ2-7; D is perhaps TRBD2 (5 bases). V lost 3 bases and J lost 4, with 11 bases in between. CDR1 SGHNT and CDR2 YYREEE come from the germline V gene (reference sequence). The CDR3 is 13 amino acids. The CDR3 is CASSWNRGYEQYF. Here the CDR3 DNA reads TGTGCCAGCAGCTGGAACCGGGGTTACGAGCAGTACTTC.

The gene calls are TRBV7-8 and TRBJ2-7, with a weak D call TRBD1 (7 bases). The CDR3 has 13 residues. Trimming left V 4 bases short and J 5 bases short, with 12 bases between. CDR1 is SGHVS and CDR2 is FQNEAQ in the germline V gene. As DNA, the CDR3 is TGTGCCAGCAGCTCCAGGGGGGTCGACGAGCAGTACTTC. This gives the protein CASSSRGVDEQYF.

V is TRBV5-4 and J is TRBJ2-7; 8 nucleotides align to TRBD1. The CDR3 consists of 14 residues. Per germline, CDR1 SGHNT and CDR2 YYREEE (reference sequence). The V segment lost 0 bases and the J segment 2 bases; nucleotides outside the gene matches: 1. Here the CDR3 reads CASSLDRGAYEQYF. CDR3 bases: TGTGCCAGCAGCTTGGACAGGGGGGCCTACGAGCAGTACTTC.

The genes are TRBV5-1 and TRBJ2-3; D possibly uses TRBD1 or TRBD2 (5 bases each). V shed 1 base and J shed 6 bases, with 12 bases lying between them. The germline V gene has CDR1 SGHRS and CDR2 YFSETQ. This CDR3 comprises 14 residues. CDR3 sequence: CASSLYRGGDTQYF. DNA of the CDR3: TGCGCCAGCAGCTTGTATAGGGGCGGGGATACGCAGTATTTT.

A single count supports this clone. The rearrangement links TRBV6-6 to TRBJ1-5; a possible D gene is TRBD1 (6 bases). Germline CDR1 reads MNHNY; CDR2 reads SVGAGI (reference sequence). The CDR3 loop spans 15 amino acids. The V end was cut by 6 bases, the J end by 0 bases, with 12 bases between. The CDR3 loop is CASRATGISNQPQHF. The CDR3 DNA reads TGTGCCAGCAGAGCAACAGGGATTAGCAATCAGCCCCAGCATTTT.

The chain uses TRBV5-1 and TRBJ2-2; no clear D gene. Germline V CDR1 and CDR2: SGHRS, YFSETQ. The V and J ends lost 3 bases and 5 bases respectively, with 5 bases between them. The CDR3 totals 12 residues. The CDR3 DNA reads TGCGCCAGCAGCTCCTTTACCGGGGAGCTGTTTTTT. Translated, it gives CASSSFTGELFF.

A remark on this clone: Sequence at one end of the junction differs from germline and may be a read error. The chain recombines TRBV5-6 with TRBJ2-2; TRBD1 matches at 9 bases. This CDR3 comprises 16 residues. Per the germline V gene, CDR1 is SGHDT and CDR2 is YYEEEE. This CDR3 is CTSTRRGTGKTGELFF. As DNA, the CDR3 is TGTACCAGCACCCGGAGAGGGACAGGGAAGACCGGGGAGCTGTTTTTT.

The chain uses TRBV28 and TRBJ2-7, with D unresolved. Trimming stripped 10 bases from V and 1 base from J, with 11 bases between. The CDR3 totals 12 residues. CDR1 and CDR2 (germline): MDHEN, SYDVKM. CDR3 sequence reads: CATSVRSYEQYF. CDR3 nucleotides: TGTGCCACCTCTGTCCGATCCTACGAGCAGTACTTC.

The chain has TRBV18 and TRBJ1-2; D call uncertain. Trimming pared 3 bases from V and 7 bases from J, leaving 24 bases between. In germline, CDR1 is KGHSH, CDR2 LQKENI. The CDR3 runs to 17 residues. The chain's CDR3 is CASSPTSARPGSAGYTF. For the CDR3, the DNA is TGTGCCAGCTCACCTACGTCCGCCAGGCCCGGGTCGGCTGGCTACACCTTC.

CDR3 amino acids: CASRAAGTEAFF. CDR3 bases: TGTGCCAGCAGGGCGGCCGGGACTGAAGCTTTCTTT. V gene TRBV6-5 combines with J gene TRBJ1-1; D remains unclear. Per germline, CDR1 MNHEY and CDR2 SVGAGI. The ends were cut back, 6 bases at V and 5 bases at J, with 10 bases in the middle. The CDR3 spans 12 residues.

J is TRBJ2-3 and V is TRBV11-3, with 8 bases aligning to TRBD2. CDR1 SGHNT and CDR2 YENEEA come from the germline V gene. V shed 1 base and J 4 bases; nucleotides not matched to a gene: 7. CDR3 length: 16 residues. This CDR3 is CASSLGGGRFPDTQYF. Written as DNA, the CDR3 is TGTGCCAGCAGCTTAGGGGGCGGGAGGTTCCCAGATACGCAGTATTTT.

This chain joins TRBV5-1 and TRBJ1-4, with 9 bases identical to TRBD1. With V trimmed by 3 bases and J by 2 bases, 5 bases remained unmatched. The CDR3 is made up of 16 amino acids. The germline V gene encodes CDR1 SGHRS and CDR2 YFSETQ. CDR3 nucleotides: TGCGCCAGCAGCTGGGGACAGGGTAGGACTAATGAAAAACTGTTTTTT. It specifies CASSWGQGRTNEKLFF.

A word on this clone: The same CDR3 arises from other DNA sequences in this sample as well. The CDR3 DNA sequence: TGTGCCAGCAGTCTCGGGGTTAACTATGGCTACACCTTC. This codes for CASSLGVNYGYTF. V is TRBV28 and J is TRBJ1-2; D is uncertain. CDR3 length: 13 residues. Trimming took off 5 bases at V and 1 base at J, with 8 bases between the two ends. Germline lookup yields CDR1 MDHEN and CDR2 SYDVKM.

The rearrangement uses TRBV11-2 and TRBJ2-7; a possible D gene is TRBD2 (5 bases). Trimming stripped 2 bases from V and 2 bases from J, with 7 bases between. Per the germline V gene, CDR1 is SGHAT and CDR2 is FQNNGV. The CDR3 is made up of 13 amino acids. The CDR3 coding sequence is TGTGCCAGCAGCTTACCGGGAACCTACGAGCAGTACTTC. The encoded protein is CASSLPGTYEQYF.

The CDR3 DNA follows: TGTGCCACCAGCCAGGGGGGTAATGAGCAGTTCTTC. It codes for CATSQGGNEQFF. The chain is built from TRBV27 and TRBJ2-1, with D perhaps TRBD1 (7 bases). The CDR3 runs to 12 residues. CDR1 MNHEY and CDR2 SMNVEV come from the germline V gene (reference sequence). The germline V and J ends were trimmed by 10 bases and 7 bases, with 14 bases remaining between them.

J is TRBJ1-2 and V is TRBV28; 7 bases align to TRBD1. This CDR3 contains 12 residues. The germline V gene has CDR1 MDHEN and CDR2 SYDVKM. With 6 bases clipped from V and 7 bases from J, the junction kept 5 bases outside the gene matches. The CDR3 nucleotides are TGTGCCAGCAGGCCGACAGGGAGTGGCTACACCTTC. It translates to CASRPTGSGYTF.

CDR3 sequence: CASSQEWGDSPLHF. The CDR3 DNA follows: TGTGCCAGCAGCCAAGAGTGGGGTGATTCACCCCTCCACTTT. The chain uses TRBV4-2 and TRBJ1-6, with D unclear. Germline V gives CDR1 LGHNA, CDR2 YNFKEQ. Trimming stripped 0 bases from V and 8 bases from J, with 8 bases between. The CDR3 totals 14 residues.

The CDR3 here is CASSQTSGAYNEQFF. CDR3 sequence (DNA): TGTGCCAGCAGTCAGACTAGCGGGGCGTACAATGAGCAGTTCTTC. This chain links TRBV6-1 with TRBJ2-1; 11 bases match TRBD2. Germline V gives CDR1 MNHNS, CDR2 SASEGT. This CDR3 contains 15 residues. J lost 4 bases, V lost 5 bases, and 4 bases had no gene match.

The V and J genes are TRBV11-2 and TRBJ2-5; unclear D gene. Germline-derived CDR1 and CDR2 are SGHAT and FQNNGV. The CDR3 sequence is 11 residues long. The germline V and J ends were trimmed by 5 bases and 5 bases, with 6 bases remaining between them. The CDR3 sequence: CASSRKETQYF. CDR3 nucleotide sequence: TGTGCCAGCAGCAGAAAGGAGACCCAGTACTTC.

The gene calls are TRBV18 and TRBJ1-2; 11 positions match TRBD1. CDR1 is KGHSH and CDR2 is LQKENI in the germline V gene. The CDR3 loop spans 15 amino acids. V was pared by 3 bases and J by 10 bases, with 10 bases of the junction left unmatched. The CDR3 spells CASSPGQGGSSDYTF. For the CDR3, the DNA is TGTGCCAGCTCACCGGGACAGGGGGGCTCCTCGGACTACACCTTC.

This chain uses TRBV2 with TRBJ2-4, with a tentative D call TRBD1 (5 bases). The CDR3 consists of 17 residues. Germline V lookup: CDR1 SNHLY, CDR2 FYNNEI. Between the trimmed V and J ends, which lost 2 bases and 1 base, there was a span of 15 bases. The CDR3 loop reads CASSERVGLSAKNIQYF. The CDR3, as DNA: TGTGCCAGCAGTGAAAGGGTGGGGCTCTCTGCCAAAAACATTCAGTACTTC.

The V and J genes are TRBV28 and TRBJ2-7; 7 positions match TRBD2. Germline CDR1 MDHEN, CDR2 SYDVKM. Unmatched junction bases numbered 13, after V lost 4 bases and J lost 1 base. CDR3 length equals 17 residues. CDR3: CASSSPRTRGTSYEQYF. The DNA of the CDR3 is TGTGCCAGCAGTTCCCCCCGCACGCGGGGGACTTCCTACGAGCAGTACTTC.

V and J are TRBV7-2 and TRBJ2-7; D is possibly TRBD1 or TRBD2 (5 bases each). The CDR3 extends over 16 amino acids. The germline CDR1 and CDR2 sequences are SGHTA and FQGNSA. Trimming cost V 2 bases and J 6 bases, with 20 bases left between them. The CDR3 loop reads CASSLSSGTRTREQYF. DNA for the CDR3: TGTGCCAGCAGCTTAAGCTCCGGGACCCGAACCCGCGAGCAGTACTTC. Full variable domain (missing parts from reference TRBV7-2 and TRBJ2-7): GAGVSQSPSNKVTEKGKDVELRCDPISGHTALYWYRQSLGQGLEFLIYFQGNSAPDKSGLPSDRFSAERTGGSVSTLTIQRTQQEDSAVYLCASSLSSGTRTREQYFGPGTRLTVT.

The chain is built from TRBV6-5 and TRBJ2-1; 10 positions agree with TRBD2. V shed 4 bases, J shed 3 bases, and the junction held 0 bases outside the gene matches. Germline-derived CDR1 and CDR2 are MNHEY and SVGAGI. The CDR3 runs 14 residues. In DNA, the CDR3 is TGTGCCAGCAGTTTAGCGGGAGGCTACAATGAGCAGTTCTTC. Amino acids: CASSLAGGYNEQFF.